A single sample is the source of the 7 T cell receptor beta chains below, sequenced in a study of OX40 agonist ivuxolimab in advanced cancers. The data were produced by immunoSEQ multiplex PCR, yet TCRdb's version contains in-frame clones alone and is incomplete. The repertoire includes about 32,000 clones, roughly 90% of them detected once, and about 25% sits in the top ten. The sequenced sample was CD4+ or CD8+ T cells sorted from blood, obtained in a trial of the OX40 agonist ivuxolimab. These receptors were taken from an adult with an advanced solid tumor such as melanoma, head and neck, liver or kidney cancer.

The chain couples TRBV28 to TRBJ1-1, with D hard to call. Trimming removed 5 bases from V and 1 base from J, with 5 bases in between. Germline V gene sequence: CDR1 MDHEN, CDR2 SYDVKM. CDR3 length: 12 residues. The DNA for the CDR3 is TGTGCCAGCAGTCCGAAGAACACTGAAGCTTTCTTT. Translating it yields CASSPKNTEAFF.

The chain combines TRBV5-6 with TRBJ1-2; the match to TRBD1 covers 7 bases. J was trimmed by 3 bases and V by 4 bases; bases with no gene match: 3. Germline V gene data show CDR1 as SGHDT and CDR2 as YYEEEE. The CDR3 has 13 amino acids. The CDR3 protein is CASSIGTDYGYTF. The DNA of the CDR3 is TGTGCCAGCAGCATCGGGACAGACTATGGCTACACCTTC.

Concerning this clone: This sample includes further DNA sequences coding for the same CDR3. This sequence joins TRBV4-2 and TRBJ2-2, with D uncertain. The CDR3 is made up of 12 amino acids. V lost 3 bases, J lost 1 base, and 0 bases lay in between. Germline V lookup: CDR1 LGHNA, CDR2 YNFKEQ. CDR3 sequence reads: CASSQNTGELFF. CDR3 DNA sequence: TGTGCCAGCAGCCAGAACACCGGGGAGCTGTTTTTT.

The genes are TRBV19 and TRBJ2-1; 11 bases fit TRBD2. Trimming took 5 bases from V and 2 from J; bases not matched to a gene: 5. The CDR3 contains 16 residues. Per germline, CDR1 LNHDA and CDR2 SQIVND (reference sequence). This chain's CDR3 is CASSEGTSGPYNEQFF. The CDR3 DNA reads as TGTGCCAGTAGTGAAGGGACTAGCGGACCCTACAATGAGCAGTTCTTC.

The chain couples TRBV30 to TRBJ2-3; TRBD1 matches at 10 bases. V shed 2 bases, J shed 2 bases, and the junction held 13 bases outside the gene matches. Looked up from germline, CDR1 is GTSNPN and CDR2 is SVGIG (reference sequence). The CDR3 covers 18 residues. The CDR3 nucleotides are TGTGCCTGGAGTCCCCGGGGGGACAGGGGCCTCATCACAGATACGCAGTATTTT. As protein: CAWSPRGDRGLITDTQYF.

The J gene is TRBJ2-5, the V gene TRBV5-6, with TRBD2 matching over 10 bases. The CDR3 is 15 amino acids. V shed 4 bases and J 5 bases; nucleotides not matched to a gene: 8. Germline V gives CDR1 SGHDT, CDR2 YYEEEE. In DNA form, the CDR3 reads TGTGCCAGCAGCCACCTTCTAGCGGGGGACGAGACCCAGTACTTC. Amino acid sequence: CASSHLLAGDETQYF. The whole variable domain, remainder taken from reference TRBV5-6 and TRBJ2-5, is DAGVTQSPTHLIKTRGQQVTLRCSPKSGHDTVSWYQQALGQGPQFIFQYYEEEERQRGNFPDRFSGHQFPNYSSELNVNALLLGDSALYLCASSHLLAGDETQYFGPGTRLLVL.

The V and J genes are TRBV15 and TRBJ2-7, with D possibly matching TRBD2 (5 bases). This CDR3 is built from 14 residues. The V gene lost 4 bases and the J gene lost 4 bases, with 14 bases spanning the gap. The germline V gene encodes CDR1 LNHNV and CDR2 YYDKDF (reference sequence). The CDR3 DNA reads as TGTGCCACCAGCATCAGCGGTTTTGAGTACGAGCAGTACTTC. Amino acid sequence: CATSISGFEYEQYF.